These 15 T cell receptor beta chains originate from one sample sequenced in a study of control samples from healthy donors and cancer patients. Produced via immunoSEQ multiplex PCR; TCRdb's table is partial and in-frame only. This sample has about 120,000 clones, with roughly 89% found just once. Sequencing was carried out using blood. Receptors were obtained from a man under 40 in good health.

The chain joins TRBV6-5 to TRBJ2-7, with D uncertain. The V end was cut by 5 bases, the J end by 0 bases, with 14 bases between. Germline V gives CDR1 MNHEY, CDR2 SVGAGI. This CDR3 contains 15 residues. CDR3 nucleotides: TGTGCCAGCAGTCGGAGTCACGGACGCTCCTACGAGCAGTACTTC. It specifies CASSRSHGRSYEQYF.

The chain joins TRBV6-5 to TRBJ1-2; no firm D call. V shed 2 bases and J shed 6 bases, with 10 bases lying between them. Per germline, CDR1 MNHEY and CDR2 SVGAGI. CDR3 size: 13 residues. CDR3 sequence: CASSYDLLDGYTF. Here the CDR3 DNA reads TGTGCCAGCAGTTACGACCTTCTGGATGGCTACACCTTC.

The J gene is TRBJ1-5, the V gene TRBV28; D might be TRBD1 (5 bases). Germline assignment: CDR1 MDHEN and CDR2 SYDVKM. This CDR3 region has 12 residues. Trimming took off 4 bases at V and 5 bases at J, with 6 bases between the two ends. CDR3 residues: CASSSGDQPQHF. The CDR3 region has the DNA TGTGCCAGCAGTTCGGGGGATCAGCCCCAGCATTTT. Full variable domain (outside the CDR3, taken from reference TRBV28 and TRBJ1-5): DVKVTQSSRYLVKRTGEKVFLECVQDMDHENMFWYRQDPGLGLRLIYFSYDVKMKEKGDIPEGYSVSREKKERFSLILESASTNQTSMYLCASSSGDQPQHFGDGTRLSIL.

The table lists this clone with a count of one. The V gene is TRBV13, the J gene TRBJ2-7; 8 bases are shared with TRBD2. CDR3 length: 15 residues. V shed 5 bases, J shed 6 bases, and the junction held 12 bases outside the gene matches. CDR1 and CDR2 (germline): PRHDT, FYEKMQ (reference sequence). CDR3: CASSPAGGQMGEQYF. In nucleotides, the CDR3 is TGTGCCAGCAGCCCGGCGGGGGGCCAAATGGGCGAGCAGTACTTC.

The V call is TRBV7-7, the J call TRBJ2-7, with TRBD1 matching over 10 bases. The germline V gene has CDR1 SSHAT and CDR2 FNYEAQ (reference sequence). The trim removed 3 bases at V and 0 bases at J, leaving 2 bases unmatched. The CDR3 runs to 15 residues. This CDR3 reads CASSLGQGTSYEQYF. For the CDR3, the DNA is TGTGCCAGCAGCTTGGGACAGGGGACCTCCTACGAGCAGTACTTC.

CDR3 residues: CASSQFLPVSGQGAGNTIYF. The CDR3 DNA is TGTGCCAGCAGCCAATTCTTGCCCGTGTCGGGCCAGGGGGCTGGAAACACCATATATTTT. V usage is TRBV3-1 (or the pseudogene TRBV3-2) and J usage is TRBJ1-3; 7 bases are shared with TRBD1. Trimming cost V 2 bases and J 2 bases; bases outside gene matches: 18. The CDR3 sequence is 20 residues long. Germline CDR1 is LGHDT and CDR2 is YNNKEL (reference sequence).

This clone came up a few times. The V call is TRBV27, the J call TRBJ1-1; D remains ambiguous. V was trimmed by 4 bases and J by 6 bases, leaving 12 bases between them. CDR3 length: 13 amino acids. Germline V gene data show CDR1 as MNHEY and CDR2 as SMNVEV (reference sequence). The CDR3 nucleotides are TGTGCCAGCAGTTGGATGGAGAGGGCTGAAGCTTTCTTT. The encoded protein is CASSWMERAEAFF.

Notes on this clone: Other DNA sequences in the same sample also yield this CDR3. This chain uses TRBV18 with TRBJ2-3; 9 positions agree with TRBD1. CDR3 size: 13 residues. CDR1 and CDR2 (germline): KGHSH, LQKENI. V was pared by 6 bases and J by 5 bases, with 3 bases of the junction left unmatched. CDR3 nucleotides: TGTGCCAGCTCCCCGACAGGGGGAGATACGCAGTATTTT. This encodes CASSPTGGDTQYF.

V usage is TRBV5-1 and J usage is TRBJ2-5; D not certain. V was cut by 2 bases and J by 5 bases, with 13 bases left in between. This CDR3 has 14 residues. Germline V gene data show CDR1 as SGHRS and CDR2 as YFSETQ. The CDR3 here is CASSLEGLGETQYF. CDR3 DNA sequence: TGCGCCAGCAGCTTAGAAGGGCTTGGCGAGACCCAGTACTTC.

The rearrangement joins TRBV5-1 to TRBJ1-5; unclear D gene. Trimming took 0 bases from V and 4 from J, leaving 11 bases between them. Germline-derived CDR1 and CDR2 are SGHRS and YFSETQ. The CDR3 extends over 15 amino acids. For the CDR3, the DNA is TGCGCCAGCAGCTTGGGGCTTAATAGTAATCAGCCCCAGCATTTT. Protein product: CASSLGLNSNQPQHF. The complete variable domain, with remaining parts taken from reference TRBV5-1 and TRBJ1-5, reads KAGVTQTPRYLIKTRGQQVTLSCSPISGHRSVSWYQQTPGQGLQFLFEYFSETQRNKGNFPGRFSGRQFSNSRSEMNVSTLELGDSALYLCASSLGLNSNQPQHFGDGTRLSIL.

V is TRBV5-8 and J is TRBJ1-2; D call uncertain. This CDR3 is built from 14 residues. Trimming took off 5 bases at V and 1 base at J, with 12 bases between the two ends. Looked up from germline, CDR1 is SGHTS and CDR2 is YDEGEE. The chain's CDR3 is CASSPGFYNYGYTF. CDR3 nucleotide sequence: TGTGCCAGCAGTCCCGGTTTTTATAACTATGGCTACACCTTC.

The chain recombines TRBV30 with TRBJ1-4; 7 bases fit TRBD1. CDR1 and CDR2 (germline): GTSNPN, SVGIG (reference sequence). This CDR3 spans 12 amino acids. With V trimmed by 8 bases and J by 8 bases, 8 bases remained unmatched. The CDR3 DNA reads as TGTGCCACCGGGACAGCGGCGGAAAAACTGTTTTTT. Encoded protein: CATGTAAEKLFF.

The rearrangement joins TRBV7-2 to TRBJ2-7; D remains unclear. The ends were cut back, 0 bases at V and 2 bases at J, with 8 bases in the middle. Germline V lookup: CDR1 SGHTA, CDR2 FQGNSA. This CDR3 region has 14 residues. The CDR3 nucleotides read TGTGCCAGCAGCTTAGCGGCAGGCCCCTACGAGCAGTACTTC. Its protein is CASSLAAGPYEQYF.

The CDR3 DNA sequence: TGCGCCAGCAGCCGTTTGACTAGCGGGGGGGCTGCTACGCAGTATTTT. Amino acids: CASSRLTSGGAATQYF. The chain uses TRBV4-1 and TRBJ2-3; TRBD2 aligns across 14 bases. V gave up 4 bases and J gave up 8 bases; unmatched junction bases: 8. CDR1 is MGHRA, CDR2 YSYEKL, per germline. The CDR3 has 16 amino acids.

The V gene is TRBV12-3 or TRBV12-4, the J gene TRBJ1-5; D not certain. The length of the CDR3 is 13 residues. V was clipped by 2 bases and J by 3 bases, with 5 bases between them. The CDR3 sequence is CASSLQDNQPQHF. As DNA, the CDR3 is TGTGCCAGCAGTTTACAGGACAATCAGCCCCAGCATTTT.